The T cell receptor (beta chain) described here comes from a study of cytotoxic CD8 clonotypes in ibrutinib-treated CLL (dated by TCRdb to about 2021). Looking at the study overall: The cohort was composed of about 10 relapsed/refractory and about 15 treatment-naive patients; IGHV unmutated status was identified in 17 patients. Cryopreserved peripheral blood mononuclear cells were collected before treatment, at response, and at either disease progression or sustained remission. Longitudinal samples were available for about 30% of the roughly 86 trial participants. Response samples were obtained after a median of approximately twelve months of treatment, with a range of roughly 6 to 40 months. Responses were partial in around 25 patients and complete in 2; after median 68 months follow-up, around 15 stayed in remission and about 12 progressed. An average of approximately 260,000 productive templates and tens of thousands of productive rearrangements was obtained per sample.

Each clonotype received, on average, approximately 9.9x coverage in deep resolution sequencing performed on a MiSeq, where the target depth lay between 1 in 1 million and 1 in 200,000 T cells. The immunoSEQ hsTCRB Kit was used to generate TCR beta libraries. The original pipeline was this. Data were analyzed with ImmunoSEQ Data Assistant and ImmunoSEQ Analyzer, with V, D and J genes assigned per IMGT definitions. Clonality, which ranges from 0 to 1, was calculated by subtracting the normalized Shannon entropy of productive rearrangement frequencies from one. Only overrepresented clonotypes making up at least 0.05% of the repertoire of each patient were included in the public clonotype analysis. Thirteen repertoires from age-matched healthy donors, obtained from immuneACCESS, served as clonality controls. TCRdb carries this immuneACCESS record with in-frame sequences only. Its versions omit some clonotypes, under half of them owing to an unresolved V gene in the studies checked, with the rest unexplained. The V and J calls and clone size are taken from that table; D and trimming were inferred from the DNA. The sample has approximately 300,000 clones on record, just under 80% of them singletons. The ten top clones hold over 6.5% of the sample.

Summary of the overall study and its limitations: Clonality increased at ibrutinib response, stayed stable in sustained remission, and fell back toward baseline at progression. Sustained-remission and progressing patients did not have matched sampling times, and lymph node repertoires were not examined. Public clonotypes were rare and either shrank or stayed stable during treatment, and the rise in clonality at ibrutinib response reflected expansion of private clonotypes. Baseline clonality exceeded that of age-matched healthy donors and correlated strongly with circulating CD8+ T-cell counts.

Remarks on this clone: What this receptor recognizes is not known. One base away there is no much larger clone; base qualities are not given.

For TCR beta library preparation, roughly 2 micrograms of genomic DNA were extracted from the cryopreserved PBMCs. Longitudinal blood samples from CLL patients on ibrutinib monotherapy underwent high-throughput TCR beta sequencing. The patients took part in an open-label, single-center phase 2 trial of ibrutinib monotherapy. V is trimmed back by 4 bases and J by 6 bases, and the junction contains 9 bases that no gene match accounts for. Reading from cysteine to phenylalanine, the CDR3 counts 15 amino acids. The entry retains the CDR3 DNA only, 45 bases that are in frame from base 1. In the germline V gene, CDR1 corresponds to SGDLS and CDR2 to YYNGEE.

The sequencing used PBMCs, collected before ibrutinib treatment. Here the chain combines TRBV9 and TRBJ2-1; 8 nucleotides in the junction match TRBD1. The TCR comes from a human donor with chronic lymphocytic leukemia. The CDR3 region: CASSPGGLGSNEQFF. The DNA reads TGTGCCAGCAGCCCAGGGGGCCTCGGATCCAATGAGCAGTTCTTC.